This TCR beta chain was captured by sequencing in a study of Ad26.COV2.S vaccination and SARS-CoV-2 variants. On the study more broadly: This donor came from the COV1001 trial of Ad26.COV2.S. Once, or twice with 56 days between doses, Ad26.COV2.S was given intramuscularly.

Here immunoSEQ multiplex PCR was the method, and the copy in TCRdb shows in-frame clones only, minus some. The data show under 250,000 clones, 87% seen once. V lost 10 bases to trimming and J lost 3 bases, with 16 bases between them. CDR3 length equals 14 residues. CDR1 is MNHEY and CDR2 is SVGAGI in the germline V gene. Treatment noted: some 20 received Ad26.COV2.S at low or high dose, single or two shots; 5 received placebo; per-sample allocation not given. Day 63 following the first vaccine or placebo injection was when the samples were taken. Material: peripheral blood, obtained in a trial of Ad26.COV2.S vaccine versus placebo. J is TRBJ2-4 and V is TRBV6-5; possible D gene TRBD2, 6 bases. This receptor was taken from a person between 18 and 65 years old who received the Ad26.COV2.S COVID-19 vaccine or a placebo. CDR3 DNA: TGTGCCACCGGGGGAAGGGTAGGCAAAAACATTCAGTACTTC. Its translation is CATGGRVGKNIQYF.